The 22 T cell receptor beta chains presented below share a single source sample, sequenced in a study of CD8 T cells in ankylosing spondylitis. Whole-study findings and limits: Characteristic, it appeared, of ankylosing spondylitis blood was a TCR beta motif of roughly eight highly homologous variants.

Which antigens these TCRs recognize remains unknown. TCRdb independently ran MiXCR on the 5' RACE reads; one entry per CDR3 protein. The table has around 890,000 distinct CDR3 sequences, 10% to 15% seen once. The specimen was blood, either unsorted or a sorted T cell fraction (not recorded which). The receptors originated from a male donor with ankylosing spondylitis.

V usage is TRBV6-5 and J usage is TRBJ1-2; D not certain. This CDR3 spans 13 amino acids. Deletions cut 6 bases from V and 6 bases from J, with 14 bases between. Germline V gives CDR1 MNHEY, CDR2 SVGAGI. The CDR3 loop reads CASRDSGRNGYTF. The CDR3 DNA is TGTGCCAGCAGAGACTCTGGGCGAAATGGCTACACCTTC.

The V gene is TRBV20-1, the J gene TRBJ2-7; 9 bases match TRBD2. There are 15 residues in the CDR3. V lost 4 bases to trimming and J lost 3 bases; unmatched junction nucleotides: 10. Germline values: CDR1 DFQATT, CDR2 SNEGSKA (reference sequence). CDR3 sequence reads: CSATSGSGRLYEQYF. CDR3 DNA: TGCAGTGCTACCTCGGGCAGCGGGAGGCTCTACGAGCAGTACTTC.

This clonotype appeared a few times. This chain joins TRBV6-1 and TRBJ2-3; D is possibly TRBD1 (7 bases). Germline assignment: CDR1 MNHNS and CDR2 SASEGT. The CDR3 runs to 14 residues. V lost 11 bases and J 2 bases, leaving 17 bases between the germline ends. CDR3 loop: CAARAGQYTDTQYF. CDR3 coding DNA: TGTGCCGCTCGGGCGGGACAGTACACAGATACGCAGTATTTT.

This clonotype appeared a few times. The chain uses TRBV5-1 and TRBJ2-2; D is perhaps TRBD1 (6 bases). CDR3 length equals 14 residues. Trimming removed 5 bases at V and 5 bases at J, with 13 bases between. The germline CDR1 and CDR2 sequences are SGHRS and YFSETQ. The CDR3 reads CASSRDKRTGELFF. CDR3 bases: TGCGCCAGCAGTAGGGACAAAAGAACCGGGGAGCTGTTTTTT.

There are a few counts of this clonotype. This chain connects TRBV2 to TRBJ2-3; D may be TRBD2 (5 bases). The ends were cut back, 6 bases at V and 5 bases at J, with 9 bases in the middle. Per germline, CDR1 SNHLY and CDR2 FYNNEI. The CDR3 is made up of 12 amino acids. The CDR3 sequence is CASRADGDTQYF. The CDR3 bases are TGTGCCAGCAGAGCGGACGGAGATACGCAGTATTTT.

The chain recombines TRBV12-3 or TRBV12-4 with TRBJ1-2; D gene uncertain. Trimming pared 6 bases from V and 6 bases from J, leaving 14 bases between. The CDR3 sequence is 13 residues long. The CDR3 here is CASSPTGSDGYTF. CDR3 nucleotide sequence: TGTGCCAGCAGCCCAACGGGGTCCGATGGCTACACCTTC.

This chain links TRBV20-1 with TRBJ2-7; tentatively, D is TRBD1 (5 bases). The CDR3 runs 14 residues. Germline CDR1 and CDR2: DFQATT and SNEGSKA (reference sequence). V shed 3 bases and J shed 6 bases, with 18 bases lying between them. CDR3 sequence (DNA): TGCAGTGCTAGCCGACAGACAAGGTTGGGCGAGCAGTACTTC. Its protein product is CSASRQTRLGEQYF.

The chain uses TRBV29-1 and TRBJ1-1, with a tentative D call TRBD1 (6 bases). Germline V gene sequence: CDR1 SQVTM, CDR2 ANQGSEA. V was shortened by 3 bases and J by 3 bases, with 14 bases between the two germline ends. There are 14 residues in the CDR3. CDR3 region: CSVDPQGFDTEAFF. In nucleotides, the CDR3 is TGCAGCGTTGACCCACAGGGTTTTGACACTGAAGCTTTCTTT.

This chain links TRBV11-2 with TRBJ2-1; possible D gene TRBD2, 6 bases. CDR1 is SGHAT and CDR2 is FQNNGV in the germline V gene. V lost 5 bases and J lost 8, with 16 bases in between. The CDR3 length is 14 residues. Here the CDR3 DNA reads TGTGCCAGCAGCGTTTTGCGGGGAAGCTATGAGCAGTTCTTC. It codes for CASSVLRGSYEQFF.

In its sample, this clonotype was seen a few times. The CDR3 nucleotides read TGTGCCAGCAGCGTAGCTACCGGCGTCTACACCTTC. Its protein is CASSVATGVYTF. The V call is TRBV9, the J call TRBJ1-2; D gene uncertain. The germline V and J ends were trimmed by 0 bases and 10 bases, with 10 bases remaining between them. Germline lookup yields CDR1 SGDLS and CDR2 YYNGEE. The CDR3 totals 12 residues.

This clonotype was observed at least ten times. The V call is TRBV7-2, the J call TRBJ2-7; 9 nucleotides line up with TRBD2. Germline V lookup: CDR1 SGHTA, CDR2 FQGNSA. Trimming took 2 bases from V and 6 from J; bases not matched to a gene: 11. The CDR3 extends over 16 amino acids. For the CDR3, the DNA is TGTGCCAGCAGCTTATTCATTAGCGGGGGTTTGGGCGAGCAGTACTTC. Translated: CASSLFISGGLGEQYF.

V gene TRBV20-1 combines with J gene TRBJ2-7, with a tentative D call TRBD2 (6 bases). The germline V and J ends were trimmed by 6 bases and 0 bases, with 15 bases remaining between them. This CDR3 has 14 residues. Germline CDR1 is DFQATT and CDR2 is SNEGSKA (reference sequence). The CDR3 is CSAPGTPSSYEQYF. The CDR3 bases are TGCAGTGCCCCCGGGACTCCCAGCTCCTACGAGCAGTACTTC.

This chain connects TRBV7-9 to TRBJ2-7; tentative D call: TRBD1 (6 bases). The germline V gene has CDR1 SEHNR and CDR2 FQNEAQ (reference sequence). V was pared by 5 bases and J by 0 bases, with 11 bases between. The CDR3 is 14 residues long. The CDR3 sequence: CASSQTGSSYEQYF. CDR3 coding DNA: TGTGCCAGCAGCCAAACAGGGAGCTCCTACGAGCAGTACTTC.

This clonotype occurred many times. The rearrangement links TRBV5-1 to TRBJ2-1; tentative D call: TRBD1 (6 bases). V was shortened by 0 bases and J by 10 bases, with 17 bases between the two germline ends. CDR3 length: 15 residues. Germline-derived CDR1 and CDR2 are SGHRS and YFSETQ. CDR3 sequence reads: CASSLGGQMGTEQFF. The CDR3 DNA sequence: TGCGCCAGCAGCTTGGGCGGACAGATGGGGACGGAGCAGTTCTTC.

This clonotype was recorded a few times. This chain uses TRBV7-3 with TRBJ2-1; 8 bases line up with TRBD2. The CDR3 is 16 residues long. V shed 3 bases and J 3 bases; nucleotides not matched to a gene: 7. Germline lookup yields CDR1 SGHTA and CDR2 FQGTGA. Here the CDR3 reads CASSFAGGQNYNEQFF. In DNA form, the CDR3 reads TGTGCCAGCAGCTTCGCGGGGGGTCAAAACTACAATGAGCAGTTCTTC.

This clonotype has only a few counts. The gene calls are TRBV6-2 or TRBV6-3 and TRBJ1-1; D might be TRBD1 (5 bases). Trimming removed 6 bases from V and 0 bases from J, with 20 bases in between. CDR3 length equals 17 residues. Germline CDR1 is MNHEY and CDR2 is SVGEGT. This CDR3 reads CASSLGETSRMNTEAFF. The DNA for the CDR3 is TGTGCCAGCAGCCTAGGGGAGACATCGCGAATGAACACTGAAGCTTTCTTT.

This clonotype was seen repeatedly, ten times or more. The chain uses TRBV20-1 and TRBJ2-5, with TRBD2 as a possible D gene (5 bases). Looked up from germline, CDR1 is DFQATT and CDR2 is SNEGSKA (reference sequence). The CDR3 has 13 residues. Trimming stripped 0 bases from V and 3 bases from J, with 8 bases between. In DNA, the CDR3 is TGCAGTGCTAGAGATAGGGAGAAAGAGACCCAGTACTTC. Its protein is CSARDREKETQYF.

This clonotype was seen a handful of times. The rearrangement uses TRBV20-1 and TRBJ1-6; D gene unclear. V lost 4 bases, J lost 7 bases, and 14 bases lay in between. Germline CDR1 is DFQATT and CDR2 is SNEGSKA (reference sequence). CDR3 length: 14 amino acids. The CDR3 protein is CSATPHSQNSPLHF. The CDR3 bases are TGCAGTGCTACACCCCATTCACAGAATTCACCCCTCCACTTT.

This clonotype was detected ten times or more. The chain has TRBV29-1 and TRBJ2-5; D is perhaps TRBD1 (6 bases). Trimming left V 7 bases short and J 3 bases short, with 12 bases between. The CDR3 is 12 residues long. CDR1 is SQVTM, CDR2 ANQGSEA, per germline. The CDR3 spells CSATQGKETQYF. CDR3 nucleotide sequence: TGCAGCGCCACACAGGGTAAAGAGACCCAGTACTTC.

In this sample, this clonotype turned up a few times. The genes are TRBV7-9 and TRBJ2-2, with D possibly TRBD1 on 6 matching bases. The CDR3 spans 12 residues. Per germline, CDR1 SEHNR and CDR2 FQNEAQ (reference sequence). V shed 9 bases and J shed 5 bases, with 10 bases lying between them. DNA of the CDR3: TGTGCCAGGGGGGCCTCGACCGGGGAGCTGTTTTTT. It codes for CARGASTGELFF.

This clonotype was seen only a few times. In DNA, the CDR3 is TGTGCCAGCAGGAGGCGAGATACGCAGTATTTT. Its protein is CASRRRDTQYF. The rearrangement joins TRBV6-2 or TRBV6-3 to TRBJ2-3; unclear D gene. V gave up 6 bases and J gave up 5 bases, with 6 bases separating them. The CDR3 totals 11 residues. Germline-derived CDR1 and CDR2 are MNHEY and SVGEGT.

In this sample, this clonotype turned up a few times. The chain carries TRBV12-3 or TRBV12-4 and TRBJ1-1; D might be TRBD1 (5 bases). V was cut by 6 bases and J by 3 bases, with 11 bases left in between. The CDR3 has 13 amino acids. CDR3 in DNA: TGTGCCAGCAGCTCGATCAGGGACACTGAAGCTTTCTTT. Protein product: CASSSIRDTEAFF.